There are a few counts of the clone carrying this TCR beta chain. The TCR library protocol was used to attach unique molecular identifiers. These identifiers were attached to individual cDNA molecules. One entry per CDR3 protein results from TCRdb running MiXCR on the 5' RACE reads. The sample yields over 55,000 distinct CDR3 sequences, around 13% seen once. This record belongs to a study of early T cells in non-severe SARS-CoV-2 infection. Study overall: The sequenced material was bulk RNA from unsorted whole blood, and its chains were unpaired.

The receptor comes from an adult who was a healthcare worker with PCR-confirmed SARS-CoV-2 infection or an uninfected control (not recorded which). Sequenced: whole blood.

CDR3 nucleotides: TGTGCCATCAGTGAGCGGGGGGAAGAGACCCAGTACTTC. Translating it yields CAISERGEETQYF. The gene calls are TRBV10-3 and TRBJ2-5; 7 bases line up with TRBD2. Trimming at V came to 2 bases and at J to 3 bases, leaving 0 bases not matched to a gene. This CDR3 contains 13 residues. Germline V gene lookup returns CDR1 ENHRY and CDR2 SYGVKD.